This T cell receptor beta chain stems from a study of blood T cells in healthy people across ages. Regarding the study as a whole: In long-lived donors, naive CD4+ cell counts and diversity exceeded those of aged donors.

Germline CDR1 KGHDR, CDR2 SFDVKD. Trimming shortened V by 3 bases and J by 4 bases, and 13 bases separated the two germline ends. This CDR3 region has 15 residues. A remark on this clonotype: The antigen remains unidentified.

Each donor supplied ten milliliters of peripheral blood. Using a J-beta primer mix together with a sample-barcoded 5' primer, a second PCR was run for about 6 to 11 cycles. In TCRdb, the 5' RACE reads were re-called with MiXCR into one record per CDR3 protein. The sample records about 930,000 distinct CDR3 sequences, 25% to 30% being singletons. These data also formed part of another study, on T cells of mothers and their children. This second report adds: Added by the second PCR's M1S primer were sample barcodes and 2-4 random nucleotides. Normalized overlap was always slightly, never significantly, higher in related than unrelated mother-child pairs.

The receptor was derived from a woman in her forties in good health. The sample comprised blood. This chain connects TRBV24-1 to TRBJ2-3; tentative D call: TRBD2 (6 bases). CDR3 residues: CATSDVGGKADTQYF. The CDR3 nucleotides are TGTGCCACCAGTGATGTGGGGGGTAAGGCAGATACGCAGTATTTT.